This T cell receptor (beta chain) was retrieved from a study of shared clonotypes between healthy human individuals. There are 15 residues in the CDR3. The V end lost 5 bases, the J end lost 4 bases, and 16 bases lay between the germline ends. Germline CDR1 and CDR2: SGHRS and YFSETQ. Clones were read by immunoSEQ multiplex PCR, and TCRdb kept only the in-frame ones, dropping some. The sample includes about 2.5 million clones, around 93% of them seen just once. The chain has TRBV5-1 and TRBJ1-5, with TRBD1 as a possible D gene (5 bases). This clonotype was obtained from a man in his late teens or twenties in good health. Some clones in this sample may be carry-over from other donors' samples. The sequenced material came from naive CD4+ T cells from PBMCs. Subset specified: CD45RA+ positively selected. CDR3 DNA sequence: TGCGCCAGCAGATGGAACCGGGACGGTAATCAGCCCCAGCATTTT. Protein: CASRWNRDGNQPQHF.